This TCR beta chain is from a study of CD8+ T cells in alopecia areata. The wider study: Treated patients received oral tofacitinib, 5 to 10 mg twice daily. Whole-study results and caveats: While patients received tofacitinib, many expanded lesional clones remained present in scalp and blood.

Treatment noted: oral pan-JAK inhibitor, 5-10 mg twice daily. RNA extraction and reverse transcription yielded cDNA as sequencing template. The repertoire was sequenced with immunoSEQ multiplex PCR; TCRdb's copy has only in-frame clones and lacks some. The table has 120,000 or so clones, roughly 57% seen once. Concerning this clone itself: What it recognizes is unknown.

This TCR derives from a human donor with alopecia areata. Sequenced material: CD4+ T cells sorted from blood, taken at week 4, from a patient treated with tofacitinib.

This chain's CDR3 is CAWSRGLQGEQYF. For the CDR3, the DNA is TGTGCCTGGAGTCGGGGCCTCCAGGGAGAGCAGTACTTC. The chain is built from TRBV30 and TRBJ2-7, with D perhaps being TRBD1 or TRBD2 (5 bases each). The CDR3 runs to 13 residues. The germline gives CDR1 GTSNPN, CDR2 SVGIG (reference sequence). V lost 2 bases and J lost 7, with 15 bases in between. The whole variable domain, remainder taken from reference TRBV30 and TRBJ2-7, is SQTIHQWPATLVQPVGSPLSLECTVEGTSNPNLYWYRQAAGRGLQLLFYSVGIGQISSEVPQNLSASRPQDRQFILSSKKLLLSDSGFYLCAWSRGLQGEQYFGPGTRLTVT.